This is a list of T cell receptor beta chains from one sample in a study of T cell responses to AZD1222 COVID-19 vaccine. Data came from immunoSEQ multiplex PCR; TCRdb stores just in-frame clones and leaves some out. Of about 120,000 clones listed, over 80% were seen once; the top ten hold more than 7%. Specimen: peripheral blood, collected 28 days after the second AZD1222 dose. Receptors originate from an adult who received the AZD1222 COVID-19 vaccine. CDR3s include the opening cysteine and the closing phenylalanine or tryptophan. D genes are given only for firm matches. For some rows the clone size is stated as once, few or many, or as a class when expanded; others skip it.

j_gene	v_gene	abundance	d_gene	CDR3nt	CDR3aa
TRBJ2-1	TRBV5-1	-	-	TGCGCCAGCAGCCCCGGACAGACCTACAATGAGCAGTTCTTC	CASSPGQTYNEQFF
TRBJ2-7	TRBV7-9	-	-	TGTGCCAGCAGCCCCGGGATTTTGGACGAGCAGTACTTC	CASSPGILDEQYF
TRBJ2-7	TRBV2	-	TRBD1	TGTGCCAGCAGTCCAGAGACAGGGGGGTCCTACGAGCAGTACTTC	CASSPETGGSYEQYF
TRBJ1-4	TRBV3-1/TRBV3-2	-	-	TGTGCCAGCAGCAATTCAGACGGGGGATACGAAAAACTGTTTTTT	CASSNSDGGYEKLFF
TRBJ2-5	TRBV6-5	once	-	TGTGCCAGCAGACCTAGCTCGCAAGAGACCCAGTACTTC	CASRPSSQETQYF
TRBJ2-3	TRBV6-4	-	-	TGTGCCAGCAGCGCTAGCGAGAGGAAAGATACGCAGTATTTT	CASSASERKDTQYF
TRBJ2-3	TRBV7-8	-	-	TGTGCCAGCAGCTCCCCAGCCTCGGGGATAGATACGCAGTATTTT	CASSSPASGIDTQYF
TRBJ1-4	TRBV5-1	-	-	TGCGCCAGCAGCCTCGAGGGAGCTGAGAATGAAAAACTGTTTTTT	CASSLEGAENEKLFF
TRBJ1-6	TRBV18	-	-	TGTGCCAGCTCACCACTGCCGGTCGTCAGGGCCCCCCTCCACTTT	CASSPLPVVRAPLHF
TRBJ1-3	TRBV10-2	-	-	TGCGCCAGCAGGGGCTCTGGAAACACCATATATTTT	CASRGSGNTIYF
TRBJ2-7	TRBV29-1	-	TRBD2	TGCAGCGCCGGACTAGCGGGAGGCTACGAGCAGTACTTC	CSAGLAGGYEQYF
TRBJ1-1	TRBV6-5	once	-	TGTGCCAGCAGTTACGGTTTAATGAACACTGAAGCTTTCTTT	CASSYGLMNTEAFF
TRBJ1-2	TRBV7-8	-	TRBD1	TGTGCCAGCAGCTTAGAGGGGACAGGTGGAGGAGGCTACACCTTC	CASSLEGTGGGGYTF
TRBJ1-4	TRBV15	-	TRBD1	TGTGCCACCAGCGTCCGGGACAGCCTTGAAAAACTGTTTTTT	CATSVRDSLEKLFF
TRBJ1-6	TRBV28	-	-	TGTGCCAGCAGTGTGTGGCGCGGGACAAATTCACCCCTCCACTTT	CASSVWRGTNSPLHF
TRBJ2-2	TRBV3-1/TRBV3-2	-	TRBD1	TGTGCCAGCAGACCTCCCGGGACAGGGGGCGTCGGGGAGCTGTTTTTT	CASRPPGTGGVGELFF
TRBJ2-2	TRBV4-1	-	-	TGCGCCAGCAGCCAAGAACGGACCTACACCGGGGAGCTGTTTTTT	CASSQERTYTGELFF
TRBJ1-4	TRBV28	-	TRBD1	TGTGCCAGCAGTTCGACCACCGGGACAGGGGGCATAGGAAAACTGTTTTTT	CASSSTTGTGGIGKLFF
TRBJ2-1	TRBV15	-	TRBD2	TGTGCCACCAAAGAGAGCGGGGGGCAGGAGCAGTTCTTC	CATKESGGQEQFF
TRBJ2-1	TRBV19	-	-	TGTGCCAGTAGTACAGGACAGCTCTACAATGAGCAGTTCTTC	CASSTGQLYNEQFF
TRBJ1-1	TRBV3-1/TRBV3-2	-	-	TGTGCCAGCAGCCAAGAAACGGGGAACACTGAAGCTTTCTTT	CASSQETGNTEAFF
TRBJ2-2	TRBV7-9	-	-	TGTGCCAGCAGCTTAAATCCTCCCGGGAACACCGGGGAGCTGTTTTTT	CASSLNPPGNTGELFF
TRBJ1-5	TRBV10-1	-	-	TGCGCCAGCAGTGAGTCCGGGAATCAGCCCCAGCATTTT	CASSESGNQPQHF
TRBJ2-7	TRBV29-1	-	-	TGCAGTGGAGCCCTGGGGGGATCAAGCTACGAGCAGTACTTC	CSGALGGSSYEQYF
TRBJ2-1	TRBV27	-	-	TGTGCCAGCAGTTCTGGCTTGCGGCACAATGAGCAGTTCTTC	CASSSGLRHNEQFF
TRBJ2-1	TRBV19	-	-	TGTGCCAGTAGTATAGCGTCTGCCTCCTACAATGAGCAGTTCTTC	CASSIASASYNEQFF
TRBJ1-2	TRBV7-2	-	-	TGTGCCAGCCGTCGGGGCCTGGGGGGCTACACCTTC	CASRRGLGGYTF
TRBJ1-3	TRBV6-5	-	-	TGTGCCAGCCGCAGTCCGTCTGGAAACACCATATATTTT	CASRSPSGNTIYF
TRBJ2-2	TRBV4-2	-	TRBD2	TGTGCCAGCAGCCCTGGGCCGGGGGGCGGGGAGCTGTTTTTT	CASSPGPGGGELFF
TRBJ2-7	TRBV9	-	-	TGTGCCAGCAGCTTCCGACGGAGAACCTACGAGCAGTACTTC	CASSFRRRTYEQYF
TRBJ2-5	TRBV7-2	-	-	TGTGCCAGCAGCTTACCACTAGAGACCCAGTACTTC	CASSLPLETQYF
TRBJ1-6	TRBV6-5	-	-	TGTGCCAGCAGTTACGACAGTTTATACGGTTCACCCCTCCACTTT	CASSYDSLYGSPLHF
TRBJ2-1	TRBV28	-	-	TGTGCCAGCAGTTTGCAAGGTAATGAGCAGTTCTTC	CASSLQGNEQFF
TRBJ2-2	TRBV7-8	once	TRBD1	TGTGCCAGCACCCACCAGTCCGGGGTCAGGGGGTCCGGGGAGCTGTTTTTT	CASTHQSGVRGSGELFF
TRBJ2-1	TRBV14	-	TRBD1	TGTGCCAGCAGCTATGACAGGGGGGGGTACGATGAGCAGTTCTTC	CASSYDRGGYDEQFF
TRBJ2-7	TRBV6-2/TRBV6-3	-	-	TGTGCCAGCAGCAACCCAAGACAGACGACCTACGAGCAGTACTTC	CASSNPRQTTYEQYF
TRBJ1-1	TRBV5-1	-	-	TGCGCCAGCAGCTCAGGGGTGGGCACTGAAGCTTTCTTT	CASSSGVGTEAFF
TRBJ1-1	TRBV28	-	-	TGTGCCAGCAGTCAGCCGGGACAATTGAACACTGAAGCTTTCTTT	CASSQPGQLNTEAFF
TRBJ1-5	TRBV28	-	-	TGTGCCAGCAGTTTAAAGTCCAGGGCCCAGCATTTT	CASSLKSRAQHF
TRBJ1-1	TRBV7-9	-	-	TGTGCCAGCAGCTTATTGGTGGACTTGAACACTGAAGCTTTCTTT	CASSLLVDLNTEAFF
TRBJ2-7	TRBV28	-	TRBD1	TGTGCCAGCAGTTCCGGGACAGTGTGGGGGGAGCAGTACTTC	CASSSGTVWGEQYF
TRBJ1-2	TRBV28	-	-	TGTGCCAGCAGTTCAGGGCCCCATAACTATGGCTACACCTTC	CASSSGPHNYGYTF
TRBJ2-5	TRBV19	-	TRBD2	TGTGCCAGTAGTATAGATTCGAGCCCGGGACTAGCGGGGGTGGCTAAAGAGACCCAGTACTTC	CASSIDSSPGLAGVAKETQYF
TRBJ2-3	TRBV2	-	-	TGTGCCAGCCGCGGGGCCCAGGGAACAGATACGCAGTATTTT	CASRGAQGTDTQYF
TRBJ1-5	TRBV20-1	few	-	TGCAGTGCTAGTTCGGGGACTTCCTTTAGCAATCAGCCCCAGCATTTT	CSASSGTSFSNQPQHF
TRBJ2-1	TRBV7-2	-	-	TGTGCCAGCAGCTTGAAGAGGGTCGGGCTAGCTGCTAATGAGCAGTTCTTC	CASSLKRVGLAANEQFF
TRBJ1-1	TRBV10-3	-	TRBD1	TGTGCCATCAGACCTACTATAAAAGACAGGGGGCTAAAAGGGAACACTGAAGCTTTCTTT	CAIRPTIKDRGLKGNTEAFF
TRBJ2-1	TRBV28	-	-	TGTGCCAGCAGTTTGGGTGGGGGAGGTGTGAATGAGCAGTTCTTC	CASSLGGGGVNEQFF